The 27 T cell receptor beta chains below come from one sample, sequenced in a study of regulatory T cells in long-lasting Graves disease. Time point denoted: newly diagnosed GD, antithyroid drugs for less than 3 months. The authors made the TCR library using RNA they extracted from PBMCs. Arm-PCR with iRepertoire HTBI primers amplified the CDR3 regions for these TCR beta libraries. TCRdb analysed the multiplex PCR reads with MiXCR anew, one entry per CDR3 protein. Of about 500,000 distinct CDR3 sequences in the sample, 12% are singletons; the top ten hold about 8.3%. These same data were also listed under a study on T cells in Graves' hyperthyroidism and ophthalmopathy.

Material: peripheral blood mononuclear cells (PBMCs), obtained at new diagnosis, from a patient treated with antithyroid drugs. Receptors originate from a young woman with Graves disease.

This clonotype was detected ten times or more. The chain combines TRBV20-1 with TRBJ2-1; 14 nucleotides agree with TRBD2. Losses at the gene ends were 4 bases for V and 4 bases for J; bases not matched to a gene: 3. The length of the CDR3 is 15 residues. Germline loops: CDR1 DFQATT, CDR2 SNEGSKA (reference sequence). The CDR3 region has the DNA TGCAGTGCTACTCGGACTAGCGGGAGGTACAATGAGCAGTTCTTC. Translation gives CSATRTSGRYNEQFF.

Concerning this clonotype: A read error may be the cause here, since a much bigger clone is one base away. This chain uses TRBV7-9 with TRBJ2-1, with D maybe TRBD2 (5 bases). Trimming took off 1 base at V and 0 bases at J, with 7 bases between the two ends. This CDR3 comprises 15 residues. Per the germline V gene, CDR1 is SEHNR and CDR2 is FQNEAQ (reference sequence). The CDR3 DNA follows: TGTGCCAGCAGCTTAGTTCGGGGCTCCTACAATGAGCAGTTCTTC. It translates to CASSLVRGSYNEQFF. Full variable domain (remainder filled in from reference TRBV7-9 and TRBJ2-1): DTGVSQNPRHKITKRGQNVTFRCDPISEHNRLYWYRQTLGQGPEFLTYFQNEAQLEKSRLLSDRFSAERPKGSFSTLEIQRTEQGDSAMYLCASSLVRGSYNEQFFGPGTRLTVL.

As concerns this clonotype: A far larger clone is one base from this, pointing to a likely read error. The J gene is TRBJ2-1, the V gene TRBV2, with D possibly matching TRBD2 (5 bases). TRBJ2-5 matches the DNA end more closely, so the J call is doubtful. Germline CDR1 SNHLY, CDR2 FYNNEI. The CDR3 has 14 residues. The CDR3 region is CAISEAWTLETQYF. The DNA of the CDR3 is TGTGCCATCAGTGAGGCTTGGACTTTAGAGACCCAGTACTTC.

This clonotype was detected only a few times. A much larger clone lies one base from this, so it may be a read error. The V call is TRBV2, the J call TRBJ2-4, with unresolved D. The length of the CDR3 is 13 residues. In germline, CDR1 is SNHLY, CDR2 FYNNEI. The germline V and J ends were trimmed by 7 bases and 7 bases, with 14 bases remaining between them. The CDR3 region is CASKYQQRNIQYF. The CDR3 DNA follows: TGTGCCAGCAAATACCAGCAAAGGAACATTCAGTACTTC.

This clonotype was detected ten times or more. This chain links TRBV10-3 with TRBJ1-2; maybe TRBD1 (5 bases). Germline CDR1 reads ENHRY; CDR2 reads SYGVKD. The CDR3 has 13 amino acids. Trimming removed 6 bases at V and 5 bases at J, with 13 bases between. The DNA for the CDR3 is TGTGCCATCAGCGGGACCGAGGATTATGGCTACACCTTC. Its translation: CAISGTEDYGYTF.

Notes on this clonotype: Since a much larger clone is just one base distant, this may be a read error. V is TRBV2 and J is TRBJ2-1; 9 nucleotides line up with TRBD2. There are 15 residues in the CDR3. The germline gives CDR1 SNHLY, CDR2 FYNNEI. V gave up 1 base and J gave up 8 bases; unmatched junction bases: 6. The CDR3 spells CASSEGTSEIDEQFF. Here the CDR3 DNA reads TGTGCCAGCAGTGAAGGGACTAGCGAGATCGATGAGCAGTTCTTC.

This clonotype occurred many times. The chain recombines TRBV2 with TRBJ2-1; D uncertain. Germline loops: CDR1 SNHLY, CDR2 FYNNEI. CDR3 length equals 11 residues. V lost 8 bases and J 8 bases, leaving 10 bases between the germline ends. CDR3 residues: CASSTSDEQFF. The CDR3 region has the DNA TGTGCCAGCTCTACTTCGGATGAGCAGTTCTTC.

To note about this clonotype: This clone may be a read error of a much larger clone one base away. The V gene is TRBV30, the J gene TRBJ1-5; no clear D gene. In germline, CDR1 is GTSNPN, CDR2 SVGIG (reference sequence). The V end was cut by 5 bases, the J end by 5 bases, with 7 bases between. This CDR3 region has 11 residues. The CDR3 DNA sequence: TGTGCCTGGGGGCGGTATCAGCCCCAGCATTTT. Its protein product is CAWGRYQPQHF.

This clonotype was seen many times. The chain combines TRBV20-1 with TRBJ1-6; D call uncertain. Germline CDR1 is DFQATT and CDR2 is SNEGSKA (reference sequence). V lost 3 bases and J lost 0, with 15 bases in between. This CDR3 is 17 amino acids long. CDR3 loop: CSASLGRWSSYNSPLHF. CDR3 nucleotide sequence: TGCAGTGCTAGCCTTGGACGGTGGAGCTCCTATAATTCACCCCTCCACTTT.

The chain couples TRBV9 to TRBJ2-3; D is undetermined. The CDR3 consists of 14 residues. V was pared by 0 bases and J by 2 bases, with 7 bases between. Germline lookup yields CDR1 SGDLS and CDR2 YYNGEE. The DNA of the CDR3 is TGTGCCAGCAGCGTAGGGGCAGACACAGATACGCAGTATTTT. It translates to CASSVGADTDTQYF.

A remark on this clonotype: Possible read error: a much larger clone is one base away. The chain couples TRBV5-5 to TRBJ1-2, with a tentative D call TRBD1 (6 bases). The germline CDR1 and CDR2 sequences are SGHKS and YYEKEE (reference sequence). Trimming left V 8 bases short and J 3 bases short, with 11 bases between. The CDR3 is 12 residues long. CDR3 nucleotide sequence: TGTGCCAGAAACGGGGGCGACTATGGCTACACCTTC. It encodes CARNGGDYGYTF.

V and J are TRBV20-1 and TRBJ1-4; no clear D gene. The CDR3 covers 12 residues. V gave up 3 bases and J gave up 6 bases, with 8 bases separating them. Germline V gene lookup returns CDR1 DFQATT and CDR2 SNEGSKA (reference sequence). CDR3 bases: TGCAGTGCTAGTCCCAGCGATGAAAAACTGTTTTTT. Its protein is CSASPSDEKLFF.

This clonotype was seen once. The gene calls are TRBV6-8 and TRBJ2-5; the D gene could be TRBD1 or TRBD2 (6 bases each). The germline V and J ends were trimmed by 9 bases and 2 bases, with 25 bases remaining between them. This CDR3 contains 17 residues. Germline V gene lookup returns CDR1 MNHGY and CDR2 SAAAGT. In DNA form, the CDR3 reads TGTGCCAGAAAAGGGGGAAGACTAGGGGAAAAACAAGAGACCCAGTACTTC. Translation gives CARKGGRLGEKQETQYF.

The V and J genes are TRBV29-1 and TRBJ2-7, with a weak D call TRBD1 (5 bases). The CDR3 runs 14 residues. Germline values: CDR1 SQVTM, CDR2 ANQGSEA. V was shortened by 0 bases and J by 1 base, with 10 bases between the two germline ends. CDR3: CSVEDRQGSYEQYF. The CDR3 DNA is TGCAGCGTTGAAGATAGGCAGGGTTCCTACGAGCAGTACTTC.

J is TRBJ2-2 and V is TRBV6-1; 10 bases are a match to TRBD2. V dropped 4 bases and J dropped 1; count of bases not matched to a gene: 0. Germline CDR1 and CDR2: MNHNS and SASEGT. The CDR3 contains 15 residues. CDR3 sequence: CASSGLAGNTGELFF. The CDR3 nucleotides read TGTGCCAGCAGTGGACTAGCGGGGAACACCGGGGAGCTGTTTTTT.

This clonotype has a handful of counts. This chain uses TRBV14 with TRBJ2-1; D is undetermined. The CDR3 length is 15 residues. The V end was cut by 2 bases, the J end by 6 bases, with 14 bases between. CDR1 is SGHDN, CDR2 FVKESK, per germline. The CDR3 region is CASSQSSVLCNEQFF. The CDR3 nucleotides read TGTGCCAGCAGCCAATCTTCGGTTCTTTGCAATGAGCAGTTCTTC. Drawing the rest from reference TRBV14 and TRBJ2-1, the complete variable domain is EAGVTQFPSHSVIEKGQTVTLRCDPISGHDNLYWYRRVMGKEIKFLLHFVKESKQDESGMPNNRFLAERTGGTYSTLKVQPAELEDSGVYFCASSQSSVLCNEQFFGPGTRLTVL.

The chain combines TRBV7-9 with TRBJ1-1, with D unresolved. The V gene's germline CDR1 is SEHNR and CDR2 FQNEAQ (reference sequence). V was pared by 0 bases and J by 4 bases, with 9 bases between. The CDR3 consists of 14 residues. The CDR3 spells CASSLAQRTTEAFF. The DNA of the CDR3 is TGTGCCAGCAGCTTAGCCCAGAGGACCACTGAAGCTTTCTTT.

Points on this clonotype: Being one base from a much bigger clone, this may be a read error. DNA of the CDR3: TGTGCCAGCAGAGGCAGTCCCGGTTACGAGCAGTACTTC. This encodes CASRGSPGYEQYF. The V gene is TRBV11-2, the J gene TRBJ2-7; unclear D gene. V was shortened by 6 bases and J by 4 bases, with 13 bases between the two germline ends. Germline CDR1 SGHAT, CDR2 FQNNGV. The CDR3 totals 13 residues.

This clonotype has a handful of counts. This chain uses TRBV6-5 with TRBJ1-1; TRBD1 matches at 10 bases. CDR1 is MNHEY and CDR2 is SVGAGI in the germline V gene. The CDR3 loop spans 19 amino acids. V shed 4 bases and J 3 bases; nucleotides not matched to a gene: 17. The CDR3 protein is CASSFKGTGDRDKYTEAFF. In DNA, the CDR3 is TGTGCCAGCAGTTTCAAAGGGACAGGGGACAGGGATAAGTACACTGAAGCTTTCTTT.

The V and J genes are TRBV13 and TRBJ2-7, with TRBD2 as a possible D gene (6 bases). Trimming shortened V by 3 bases and J by 9 bases, and 15 bases separated the two germline ends. The germline V gene encodes CDR1 PRHDT and CDR2 FYEKMQ (reference sequence). The CDR3 has 13 residues. The CDR3, as DNA: TGTGCCAGCAGCTTGCGGGGAGTAGACGGGCAGTACTTC. It codes for CASSLRGVDGQYF. The whole variable domain, filled in from reference TRBV13 and TRBJ2-7, reads AAGVIQSPRHLIKEKRETATLKCYPIPRHDTVYWYQQGPGQDPQFLISFYEKMQSDKGSIPDRFSAQQFSDYHSELNMSSLELGDSALYFCASSLRGVDGQYFGPGTRLTVT.

A few counts support this clonotype. A much larger clonotype is one base distant, so this may be a read error. The genes are TRBV10-3 and TRBJ2-7; 7 nucleotides line up with TRBD2. With V trimmed by 10 bases and J by 2 bases, 8 bases remained unmatched. Germline V CDR1 and CDR2: ENHRY, SYGVKD. The length of the CDR3 is 13 residues. The CDR3 loop is CATLSGETYEQYF. For the CDR3, the DNA is TGTGCCACCTTAAGCGGGGAGACCTACGAGCAGTACTTC.

The chain couples TRBV7-6 to TRBJ2-2; TRBD2 aligns across 14 bases. Losses at the gene ends were 3 bases for V and 5 bases for J; bases not matched to a gene: 2. The CDR3 totals 16 residues. In germline, CDR1 is SGHVS, CDR2 FNYEAQ. CDR3 bases: TGTGCCAGCAGCTTGGGACTAGCGGGAGCGACCGGGGAGCTGTTTTTT. It yields the protein CASSLGLAGATGELFF.

This clonotype was detected many times. The rearrangement uses TRBV11-2 and TRBJ1-5, with 8 bases identical to TRBD1. V trimming: 5 bases; J trimming: 6 bases; junction bases outside the gene matches: 15. In germline, CDR1 is SGHAT, CDR2 FQNNGV. The CDR3 extends over 17 amino acids. CDR3 DNA: TGTGCCAGCAGCCCAGGGGGCGGTCGACGGGGGGGTCAGCCCCAGCATTTT. It encodes CASSPGGGRRGGQPQHF.

Here the CDR3 reads CASSYSNRHFTQLEQYF. The CDR3, as DNA: TGTGCCAGCAGTTACTCGAATCGCCATTTCACGCAACTCGAGCAGTACTTC. The V gene is TRBV6-5, the J gene TRBJ2-7; D unresolved. CDR1 MNHEY and CDR2 SVGAGI come from the germline V gene. Trimming pared 0 bases from V and 6 bases from J, leaving 21 bases between. This CDR3 is built from 17 residues.

This clonotype was observed at least ten times. The genes are TRBV7-2 and TRBJ2-7, with 9 positions matching TRBD1. Trimming at V came to 1 base and at J to 3 bases, leaving 7 bases not matched to a gene. The CDR3 is 16 residues long. Germline loops: CDR1 SGHTA, CDR2 FQGNSA. CDR3 sequence: CASSLEDRGFVYEQYF. The CDR3 bases are TGTGCCAGCAGCTTAGAGGACAGGGGTTTTGTCTACGAGCAGTACTTC.

In this sample, this clonotype turned up many times. The gene calls are TRBV5-1 and TRBJ2-2; the match to TRBD2 covers 13 bases. Losses at the gene ends were 5 bases for V and 5 bases for J; bases not matched to a gene: 6. CDR1 and CDR2 (germline): SGHRS, YFSETQ. This CDR3 contains 16 residues. CDR3 loop: CASRESGLAGTGELFF. The CDR3 DNA reads as TGCGCCAGCAGAGAATCGGGACTAGCGGGAACCGGGGAGCTGTTTTTT.

This clonotype was counted a few times. The rearrangement uses TRBV20-1 and TRBJ1-5, with a tentative D call TRBD1 (6 bases). Germline loops: CDR1 DFQATT, CDR2 SNEGSKA (reference sequence). V was cut by 5 bases and J by 6 bases, with 11 bases left in between. The CDR3 runs 12 residues. Here the CDR3 reads CSAGRGSQPQHF. The DNA for the CDR3 is TGCAGTGCTGGCAGGGGTAGTCAGCCCCAGCATTTT.